Presented here are 21 T cell receptor beta chains from one specimen sequenced in a study of T cell repertoires in breast cancer. Paired alpha-beta TCRs of CD8+ T cells were analyzed by expanded emulsion RT-PCR. Unpaired genes were suppressed by blocking oligonucleotides during a second nested PCR. A single record per CDR3 protein comes from TCRdb applying MiXCR to the emulsion pairing reads. The sample has 4,400 or so distinct CDR3 sequences; roughly 32% are singletons. Sequences were obtained from CD8+ T cells. These receptors all stem from a pool of human donors with breast cancer or a healthy control (not recorded which).

By share of the sample, this clonotype is medium-sized. CDR3 sequence (DNA): TGCGCCAGCAGCCAAAAGGTGGGCACTGAAGCTTTCTTT. Protein: CASSQKVGTEAFF. The chain joins TRBV4-3 to TRBJ1-1, with D hard to call. With 2 bases removed from V and 4 bases from J, the gap between germline ends came to 8 bases. The CDR3 has 13 residues. Germline CDR1 and CDR2: LGHNA and YSLEER.

In its sample, this clonotype ranks as large. The V gene is TRBV18, the J gene TRBJ2-7, with 12 bases aligning to TRBD2. The CDR3 has 15 amino acids. The V gene's germline CDR1 is KGHSH and CDR2 LQKENI. J gave up 4 bases and V 6 bases, and 7 bases lay outside the gene matches. CDR3 region: CASSLDGTSGYEQYF. As DNA, the CDR3 is TGTGCCAGCTCTTTAGACGGGACTAGCGGGTACGAGCAGTACTTC.

This clonotype has only a few counts. The chain links TRBV4-3 to TRBJ1-4; 8 nucleotides line up with TRBD1. Germline V gene sequence: CDR1 LGHNA, CDR2 YSLEER. The CDR3 spans 14 residues. V lost 4 bases, J lost 7 bases, and 5 bases stayed unmatched. The CDR3 DNA reads as TGCGCCAGCAGCCCCGGACAGGGAGGTGAAAAACTGTTTTTT. Encoded protein: CASSPGQGGEKLFF.

The chain has TRBV3-1 and TRBJ2-5; 7 bases agree with TRBD2. Germline CDR1 reads LGHDT; CDR2 reads YNNKEL (reference sequence). Losses at the gene ends were 1 base for V and 5 bases for J; bases not matched to a gene: 4. The CDR3 runs to 14 residues. CDR3 DNA: TGTGCCAGCAGCCAAGTGGCCGGGGGGGAGACCCAGTACTTC. Its translation: CASSQVAGGETQYF.

This clonotype was observed at least ten times. The chain recombines TRBV7-9 with TRBJ1-5, with 10 positions matching TRBD1. Trimming at V came to 5 bases and at J to 1 base, leaving 8 bases not matched to a gene. CDR3 length: 17 amino acids. CDR1 and CDR2 from the germline V gene are SEHNR and FQNEAQ (reference sequence). Here the CDR3 reads CASSLGTGDRSNQPQHF. The CDR3 DNA reads as TGTGCCAGCAGCCTCGGGACAGGGGATAGAAGCAATCAGCCCCAGCATTTT.

The V gene is TRBV19, the J gene TRBJ1-1; TRBD1 is a possible D gene (6 bases). V was trimmed by 6 bases and J by 0 bases, leaving 14 bases between them. This CDR3 is 15 amino acids long. CDR1 and CDR2 (germline): LNHDA, SQIVND (reference sequence). The CDR3 bases are TGTGCCAGTAGAGCTGGACAGAAAATGAACACTGAAGCTTTCTTT. This encodes CASRAGQKMNTEAFF. The variable domain in full, completed from reference TRBV19 and TRBJ1-1, reads DGGITQSPKYLFRKEGQNVTLSCEQNLNHDAMYWYRQDPGQGLRLIYYSQIVNDFQKGDIAEGYSVSREKKESFPLTVTSAQKNPTAFYLCASRAGQKMNTEAFFGQGTRLTVV.

This clonotype was observed many times. The rearrangement joins TRBV9 to TRBJ2-2, with D unclear. Trimming removed 5 bases at V and 5 bases at J, with 16 bases between. Germline assignment: CDR1 SGDLS and CDR2 YYNGEE. The CDR3 has 15 amino acids. In DNA form, the CDR3 reads TGTGCCAGCAGTCGTAGCCCCTATGGAACCGGGGAGCTGTTTTTT. This sequence encodes CASSRSPYGTGELFF.

Relative to its sample, this clonotype is medium-sized. A much larger clone differs by one base, so this may be a read error. The chain couples TRBV20-1 to TRBJ2-1, with D possibly TRBD2 on 5 matching bases. The germline gives CDR1 DFQATT, CDR2 SNEGSKA (reference sequence). CDR3 length: 15 amino acids. V lost 7 bases and J 5 bases, leaving 21 bases between the germline ends. The CDR3 here is CSGLARKRGDNEQFF. The CDR3 DNA reads as TGCAGTGGTTTAGCGAGGAAGAGAGGAGACAATGAGCAGTTCTTC.

On this clonotype: A single base separates this from a much larger clone, so it may be a read error. DNA for the CDR3: TGTGCCAGCAGCGGGACAGGCCTTCTCGGCTACACCTTC. Its protein product is CASSGTGLLGYTF. The rearrangement uses TRBV3-1 and TRBJ1-2; 8 bases are shared with TRBD1. CDR1 and CDR2 from the germline V gene are LGHDT and YNNKEL (reference sequence). The J segment lost 8 bases and the V segment lost 5 bases, leaving 7 bases of the junction unmatched. The CDR3 extends over 13 amino acids.

This clonotype was seen a few times. The chain employs TRBV2 and TRBJ2-5, with a weak D call TRBD2 (7 bases). Deletions cut 8 bases from V and 5 bases from J, with 9 bases between. Germline CDR1 and CDR2: SNHLY and FYNNEI. The CDR3 has 11 residues. DNA of the CDR3: TGTGCCAGCGAGGGGGGGGAGACCCAGTACTTC. Residues: CASEGGETQYF.

This clonotype has a handful of counts. This chain joins TRBV6-2 or TRBV6-3 and TRBJ2-1; 10 bases agree with TRBD2. With 6 bases clipped from V and 5 bases from J, the junction kept 7 bases outside the gene matches. The CDR3 covers 15 residues. Germline V gene data show CDR1 as MNHEY and CDR2 as SVGEGT. CDR3 region: CASSSLAGKDNEQFF. In DNA form, the CDR3 reads TGTGCCAGCAGCTCACTAGCGGGAAAAGACAATGAGCAGTTCTTC.

Notes on this clonotype: A read error is possible here, since a much larger clone lies one base away. This sequence joins TRBV19 and TRBJ2-7; 9 nucleotides match TRBD1. The CDR3 spans 16 residues. Looked up from germline, CDR1 is LNHDA and CDR2 is SQIVND (reference sequence). CDR3 in DNA: TGTGCCAGTAGTACCCTGCCAGGGACAGGGCCCTACGAGCAGCACTTC. Amino acid sequence: CASSTLPGTGPYEQHF.

Note on this clonotype: This may be a read error, as it is one base from a much larger clone. Here the CDR3 DNA reads TGTGCCAGCAGCCAAGATTTGAGCGATCAGGGTGAGCAGTTCTTC. Translating it yields CASSQDLSDQGEQFF. The V and J genes are TRBV14 and TRBJ2-1; tentative D call: TRBD1 (5 bases). This CDR3 spans 15 amino acids. Trimming removed 0 bases at V and 9 bases at J, with 15 bases between. Germline values: CDR1 SGHDN, CDR2 FVKESK.

Note on this clonotype: A read error may explain this, as a much larger clone is one base away. The rearrangement links TRBV27 to TRBJ2-7, with 10 bases matching TRBD2. The CDR3 length is 14 residues. J gave up 3 bases and V 5 bases, and 4 bases lay outside the gene matches. The germline gives CDR1 MNHEY, CDR2 SMNVEV (reference sequence). Here the CDR3 DNA reads TGTGCCAGCAGTAGCGGGAGGGGGAGCTACGAGCAGTACTTC. It is translated as CASSSGRGSYEQYF.

Concerning this clonotype itself: A much larger clone differs by one base, so this may be a read error. Because the CDR3's place on the DNA is in doubt, the DNA is left out and the CDR3 is given as listed by TCRdb. The rearrangement uses TRBV29-1 and TRBJ2-3. The CDR3 region is 12 residues in length, termini included. From germline, CDR1 is SQVTM and CDR2 ANQGSEA. The CDR3 reads CSVGSGTDTHYF.

This clonotype was seen only a few times. This sequence joins TRBV20-1 and TRBJ1-1, with D possibly TRBD1 on 6 matching bases. CDR3 length equals 12 residues. Trimming pared 7 bases from V and 4 bases from J, leaving 13 bases between. Germline CDR1 and CDR2: DFQATT and SNEGSKA (reference sequence). The CDR3 is CSGSQGTTEAFF. The CDR3 DNA is TGCAGTGGCTCACAGGGTACCACTGAAGCTTTCTTT.

The chain uses TRBV2 and TRBJ2-1, with 7 positions matching TRBD1. J gave up 0 bases and V 8 bases, and 10 bases lay outside the gene matches. The CDR3 totals 16 residues. Germline V gene sequence: CDR1 SNHLY, CDR2 FYNNEI. DNA of the CDR3: TGTGCCAGCTTCAACAGGGGCTTCTTCTCCTACAATGAGCAGTTCTTC. Protein: CASFNRGFFSYNEQFF.

The J gene is TRBJ2-7, the V gene TRBV11-2; D is perhaps TRBD1 (6 bases). The V gene lost 6 bases and the J gene lost 1 base, with 16 bases spanning the gap. Germline loops: CDR1 SGHAT, CDR2 FQNNGV. The CDR3 totals 15 residues. This chain's CDR3 is CASSPGHLISYEQYV. In DNA form, the CDR3 reads TGTGCCAGCAGTCCGGGACACCTGATATCCTACGAGCAGTACGTC.

This chain links TRBV20-1 with TRBJ1-1, with TRBD1 as a possible D gene (5 bases). Trimming left V 6 bases short and J 1 base short, with 12 bases between. CDR3 length: 13 residues. CDR1 and CDR2 (germline): DFQATT, SNEGSKA (reference sequence). This CDR3 reads CSARPDRNTEAFF. CDR3 coding DNA: TGCAGTGCAAGACCTGACAGGAACACTGAAGCTTTCTTT.

In regard to this clonotype: Since no conserved phenylalanine or tryptophan closes the CDR3, a read error is the likely cause. The chain carries TRBV28 and TRBJ1-2; D is undetermined. V was clipped by 11 bases and J by 6 bases, with 19 bases between them. This CDR3 is 13 amino acids long. Per the germline V gene, CDR1 is MDHEN and CDR2 is SYDVKM. The CDR3 region is CAGKEGPGDGYTL. In DNA form, the CDR3 reads TGTGCCGGCAAGGAAGGTCCTGGTGATGGCTACACCCTC.

The chain joins TRBV7-9 to TRBJ2-3; TRBD2 might be the D (6 bases). The ends were cut back, 8 bases at V and 2 bases at J, with 17 bases in the middle. The germline V gene has CDR1 SEHNR and CDR2 FQNEAQ (reference sequence). There are 15 residues in the CDR3. CDR3 sequence (DNA): TGTGCCAGCGGGATAACTAGCAGGTACACAGATACGCAGTATTTT. Translation: CASGITSRYTDTQYF. The full variable domain, completed using reference TRBV7-9 and TRBJ2-3, is DTGVSQNPRHKITKRGQNVTFRCDPISEHNRLYWYRQTLGQGPEFLTYFQNEAQLEKSRLLSDRFSAERPKGSFSTLEIQRTEQGDSAMYLCASGITSRYTDTQYFGPGTRLTVL.